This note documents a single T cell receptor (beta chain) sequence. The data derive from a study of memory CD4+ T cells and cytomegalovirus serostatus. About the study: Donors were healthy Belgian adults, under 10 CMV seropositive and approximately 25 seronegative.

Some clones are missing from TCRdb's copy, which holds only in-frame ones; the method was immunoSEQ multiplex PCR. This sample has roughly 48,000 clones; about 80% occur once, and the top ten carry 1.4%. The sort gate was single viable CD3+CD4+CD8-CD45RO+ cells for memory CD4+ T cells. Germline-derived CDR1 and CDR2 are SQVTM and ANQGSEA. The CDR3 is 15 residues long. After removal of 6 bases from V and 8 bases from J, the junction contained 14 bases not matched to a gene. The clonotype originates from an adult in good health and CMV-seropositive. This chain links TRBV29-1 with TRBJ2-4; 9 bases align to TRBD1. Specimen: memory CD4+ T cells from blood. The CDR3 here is CSVSRTGVRTDIQYF. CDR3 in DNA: TGCAGCGTGTCCCGGACAGGGGTTCGTACGGACATTCAGTACTTC.